One and the same sample provided the 13 T cell receptor beta chains below, sequenced in a study of blood T cell repertoires in COVID-19. Assay: immunoSEQ multiplex PCR; the TCRdb copy retains only in-frame clones and omits some. The sample consists of fewer than 110,000 clones, 92% of them appearing once. Material for sequencing was peripheral blood. The receptors here all came from a man aged 45-65 years with active COVID-19.

The rearrangement uses TRBV13 and TRBJ2-3; D may be TRBD1 (5 bases). Trimming took off 5 bases at V and 2 bases at J, with 17 bases between the two ends. CDR1 is PRHDT, CDR2 FYEKMQ, per germline (reference sequence). The CDR3 sequence is 16 residues long. CDR3 DNA sequence: TGTGCCAGCAGCCCCACCGCAGGGTCCCTCACAGATACGCAGTATTTT. Its translation is CASSPTAGSLTDTQYF.

The chain joins TRBV19 to TRBJ2-3; 7 positions agree with TRBD2. The CDR3 has 15 amino acids. Germline V gene lookup returns CDR1 LNHDA and CDR2 SQIVND (reference sequence). Trimming cost V 3 bases and J 0 bases; bases outside gene matches: 3. The CDR3 DNA reads as TGTGCCAGTAGTATCGGAGCGGGAAGCACAGATACGCAGTATTTT. Translated: CASSIGAGSTDTQYF. The whole variable domain, remainder taken from reference TRBV19 and TRBJ2-3, is DGGITQSPKYLFRKEGQNVTLSCEQNLNHDAMYWYRQDPGQGLRLIYYSQIVNDFQKGDIAEGYSVSREKKESFPLTVTSAQKNPTAFYLCASSIGAGSTDTQYFGPGTRLTVL.

V gene TRBV4-2 combines with J gene TRBJ2-7, with 8 bases that match TRBD1. V lost 3 bases, J lost 6 bases, and 13 bases stayed unmatched. From germline, CDR1 is LGHNA and CDR2 YNFKEQ. The CDR3 runs 16 residues. The CDR3 protein is CASSQPGGQGMGEQYF. DNA for the CDR3: TGTGCCAGCAGCCAGCCCGGCGGACAGGGAATGGGCGAGCAGTACTTC.

The chain combines TRBV5-1 with TRBJ2-1; D is perhaps TRBD2 (7 bases). The CDR3 extends over 16 amino acids. Germline assignment: CDR1 SGHRS and CDR2 YFSETQ. Trimming cost V 4 bases and J 6 bases, with 20 bases left between them. The CDR3 bases are TGCGCCAGCAGCCCAGAGGGGGGGACGAGGGGCAATGAGCAGTTCTTC. Its protein is CASSPEGGTRGNEQFF.

This sequence joins TRBV4-1 and TRBJ2-1, with D maybe TRBD2 (5 bases). The CDR3 consists of 15 residues. Trimming pared 3 bases from V and 4 bases from J, leaving 13 bases between. Germline-derived CDR1 and CDR2 are MGHRA and YSYEKL. The CDR3 sequence: CASSQEVPNYNEQFF. The CDR3 DNA sequence: TGCGCCAGCAGCCAGGAGGTACCGAATTACAATGAGCAGTTCTTC.

The CDR3 DNA reads as TGTGCCAGCAGCGTAGGTGGCGGGAGGGGCGATTCCGAGCAGTACTTC. Translated, it gives CASSVGGGRGDSEQYF. This chain uses TRBV9 with TRBJ2-7; 9 bases fit TRBD2. The germline gives CDR1 SGDLS, CDR2 YYNGEE. The CDR3 is made up of 16 amino acids. V was pared by 0 bases and J by 6 bases, with 10 bases of the junction left unmatched. The full variable domain, its missing parts supplied by reference TRBV9 and TRBJ2-7, is DSGVTQTPKHLITATGQRVTLRCSPRSGDLSVYWYQQSLDQGLQFLIQYYNGEERAKGNILERFSAQQFPDLHSELNLSSLELGDSALYFCASSVGGGRGDSEQYFGPGTRLTVT.

The chain links TRBV2 to TRBJ2-7; 11 nucleotides line up with TRBD2. V gave up 6 bases and J gave up 7 bases; unmatched junction bases: 11. Germline CDR1 SNHLY, CDR2 FYNNEI. CDR3 length equals 15 residues. The CDR3 reads CASRRLAGGMREQYF. The CDR3 coding sequence is TGTGCCAGCAGAAGGCTAGCGGGAGGAATGAGGGAGCAGTACTTC. Complete variable domain (other parts from reference TRBV2 and TRBJ2-7): EPEVTQTPSHQVTQMGQEVILRCVPISNHLYFYWYRQILGQKVEFLVSFYNNEISEKSEIFDDQFSVERPDGSNFTLKIRSTKLEDSAMYFCASRRLAGGMREQYFGPGTRLTVT.

The rearrangement links TRBV28 to TRBJ1-5, with unresolved D. CDR1 and CDR2 (germline): MDHEN, SYDVKM. Deletions cut 1 base from V and 3 bases from J, with 4 bases between. The CDR3 is 13 amino acids. The CDR3 spells CASSLSLNQPQHF. CDR3 nucleotides: TGTGCCAGCAGTTTATCCCTCAATCAGCCCCAGCATTTT.

The chain is built from TRBV7-3 and TRBJ1-5; 8 bases are a match to TRBD1. CDR1 is SGHTA, CDR2 FQGTGA, per germline. This CDR3 region has 13 residues. V lost 5 bases and J lost 5; bases outside the gene matches: 2. CDR3 DNA sequence: TGTGCCAGCAGCAAGGACAGGGATCAGCCCCAGCATTTT. As protein: CASSKDRDQPQHF.

The rearrangement joins TRBV6-4 to TRBJ2-3; D is ambiguous. The CDR3 length is 15 residues. Trimming shortened V by 2 bases and J by 1 base, and 10 bases separated the two germline ends. Looked up from germline, CDR1 is MRHNA and CDR2 is SNTAGT. CDR3 sequence: CASSDRGIGTDTQYF. The CDR3 DNA sequence: TGTGCCAGCAGTGACCGAGGAATAGGCACAGATACGCAGTATTTT.

J is TRBJ1-2 and V is TRBV19; a weak D match, TRBD1 (6 bases). The CDR3 covers 14 residues. Deletions cut 1 base from V and 3 bases from J, with 9 bases between. Germline V lookup: CDR1 LNHDA, CDR2 SQIVND (reference sequence). The CDR3 is CASSIAGQYYGYTF. The CDR3 DNA reads as TGTGCCAGTAGTATAGCTGGACAGTACTATGGCTACACCTTC.

Only a few counts were recorded for this clone. The rearrangement uses TRBV27 and TRBJ1-1; 7 positions match TRBD1. The CDR3 totals 14 residues. J was trimmed by 0 bases and V by 3 bases; bases with no gene match: 1. Germline CDR1 is MNHEY and CDR2 is SMNVEV (reference sequence). The CDR3 DNA sequence: TGTGCCAGCAGTTTGACAGGGATGAACACTGAAGCTTTCTTT. This translates into CASSLTGMNTEAFF.

The chain carries TRBV24-1 and TRBJ1-4; 9 bases match TRBD1. CDR1 is KGHDR, CDR2 SFDVKD, per germline. V shed 3 bases and J 7 bases; nucleotides not matched to a gene: 8. CDR3 length: 16 amino acids. CDR3 protein: CATSDSRDRVSEKLFF. The CDR3 nucleotides are TGTGCCACCAGTGATAGCCGGGACAGGGTTAGTGAAAAACTGTTTTTT.